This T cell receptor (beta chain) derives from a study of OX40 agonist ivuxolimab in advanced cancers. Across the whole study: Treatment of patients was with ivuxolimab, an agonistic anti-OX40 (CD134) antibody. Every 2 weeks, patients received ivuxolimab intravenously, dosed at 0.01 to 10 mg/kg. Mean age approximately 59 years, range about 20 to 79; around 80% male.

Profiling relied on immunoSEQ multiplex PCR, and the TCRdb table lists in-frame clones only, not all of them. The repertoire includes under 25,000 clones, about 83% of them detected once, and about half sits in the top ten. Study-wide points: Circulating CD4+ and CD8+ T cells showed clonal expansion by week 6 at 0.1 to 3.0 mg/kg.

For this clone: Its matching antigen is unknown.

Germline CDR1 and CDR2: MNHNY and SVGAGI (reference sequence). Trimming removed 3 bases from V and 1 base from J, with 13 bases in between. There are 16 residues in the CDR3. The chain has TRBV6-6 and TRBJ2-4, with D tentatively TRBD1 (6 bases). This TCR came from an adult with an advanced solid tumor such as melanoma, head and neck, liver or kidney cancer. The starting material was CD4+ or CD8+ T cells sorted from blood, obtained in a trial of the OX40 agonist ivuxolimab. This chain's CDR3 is CASSYLQGTAKNIQYF. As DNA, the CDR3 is TGTGCCAGCAGTTATCTCCAGGGGACGGCCAAAAACATTCAGTACTTC.